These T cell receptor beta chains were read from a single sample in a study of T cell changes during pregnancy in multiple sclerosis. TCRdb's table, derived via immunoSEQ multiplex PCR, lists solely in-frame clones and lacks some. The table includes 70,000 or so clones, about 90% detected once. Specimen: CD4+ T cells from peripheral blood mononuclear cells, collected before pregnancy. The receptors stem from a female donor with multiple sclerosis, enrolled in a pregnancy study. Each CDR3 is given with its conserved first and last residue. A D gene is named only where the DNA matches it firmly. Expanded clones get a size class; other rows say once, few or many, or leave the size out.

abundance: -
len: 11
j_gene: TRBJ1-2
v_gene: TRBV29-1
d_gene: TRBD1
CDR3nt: TGCAGCGTTAACAGACAGGGTGGCTACACCTTC
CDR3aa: CSVNRQGGYTF

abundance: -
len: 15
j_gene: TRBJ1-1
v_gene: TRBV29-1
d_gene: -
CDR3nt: TGCAGCGCCAGGGAAGCGAATGGCCCGAACACTGAAGCTTTCTTT
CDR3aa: CSAREANGPNTEAFF

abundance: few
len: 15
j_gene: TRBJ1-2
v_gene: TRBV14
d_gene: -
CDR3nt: TGTGCCAGCAGCCAGCATGGAGTTCGGTCGTGGGGCTACACCTTC
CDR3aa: CASSQHGVRSWGYTF

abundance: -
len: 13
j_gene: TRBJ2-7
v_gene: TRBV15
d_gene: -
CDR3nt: TGTGCCACCAGCAGAGATTCGGGGGACGAGCAGTACTTC
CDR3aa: CATSRDSGDEQYF

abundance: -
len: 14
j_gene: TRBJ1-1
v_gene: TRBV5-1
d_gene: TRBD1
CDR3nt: TGCGCCAGCAGCTTGGGGCGACAGGGTGATGAAGCTTTCTTT
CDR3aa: CASSLGRQGDEAFF

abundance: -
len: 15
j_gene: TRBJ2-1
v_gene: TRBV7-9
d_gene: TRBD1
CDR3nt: TGTGCCAGCAGCACCACCGGGACAGGGGGCGTCGGGCAGTTCTTC
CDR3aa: CASSTTGTGGVGQFF

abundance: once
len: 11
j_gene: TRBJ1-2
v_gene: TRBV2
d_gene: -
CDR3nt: TGTGCCAGTTACAGTAACTATGGCTACACCTTC
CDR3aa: CASYSNYGYTF

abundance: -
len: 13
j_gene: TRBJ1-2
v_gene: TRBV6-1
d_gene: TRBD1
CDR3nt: TGTGCCAGCAACGAGGACAGGGCCTATGGCTACACCTTC
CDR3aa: CASNEDRAYGYTF

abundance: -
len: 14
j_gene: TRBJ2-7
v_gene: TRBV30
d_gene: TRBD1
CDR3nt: TGTGCCTGGAGTCTTGACAGGGGAGATCTCGAGCAGTACTTC
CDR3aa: CAWSLDRGDLEQYF

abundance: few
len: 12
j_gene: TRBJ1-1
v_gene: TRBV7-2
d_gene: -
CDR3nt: TGTGCCAGCAGCTTAACTGCATCTGAAGCTTTCTTT
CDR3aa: CASSLTASEAFF

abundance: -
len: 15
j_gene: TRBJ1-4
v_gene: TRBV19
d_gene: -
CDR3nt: TGTGCCAGTAGTTTACTCCAGGGAAACAATGAAAAACTGTTTTTT
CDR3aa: CASSLLQGNNEKLFF

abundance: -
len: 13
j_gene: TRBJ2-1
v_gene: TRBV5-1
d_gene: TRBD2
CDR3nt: TGCGCCAGCGGGCGGGAGGGCCCAGGGGAGCAGTTCTTC
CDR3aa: CASGREGPGEQFF

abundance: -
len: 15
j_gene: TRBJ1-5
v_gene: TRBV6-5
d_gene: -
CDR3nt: TGTGCCAGCAGCCTCGGACACAACTCCAATCAGCCCCAGCATTTT
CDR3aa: CASSLGHNSNQPQHF

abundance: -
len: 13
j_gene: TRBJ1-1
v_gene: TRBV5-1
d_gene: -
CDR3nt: TGCGCCAGCAGACCCGGTGGGGGGGATGAAGCTTTCTTT
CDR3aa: CASRPGGGDEAFF

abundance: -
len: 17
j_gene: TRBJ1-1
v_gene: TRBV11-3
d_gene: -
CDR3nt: TGTGCCAGCAGCTTAGCCGGCTGGGGGCAAGGGGGCACTGAAGCTTTCTTT
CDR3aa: CASSLAGWGQGGTEAFF

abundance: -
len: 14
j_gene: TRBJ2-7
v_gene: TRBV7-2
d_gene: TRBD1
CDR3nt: TGTGCCAGCAGCCCCGACAGGGGGCCCTACGAGCAGTACTTC
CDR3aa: CASSPDRGPYEQYF

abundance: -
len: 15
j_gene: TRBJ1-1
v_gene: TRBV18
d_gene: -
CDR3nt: TGTGCCAGCTCACAATTTACAGGCATGAACACTGAAGCTTTCTTT
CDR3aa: CASSQFTGMNTEAFF

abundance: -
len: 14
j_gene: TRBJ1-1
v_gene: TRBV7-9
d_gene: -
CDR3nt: TGTGCCAGCAGCGCAACGGGGGGTAGGACTGAAGCTTTCTTT
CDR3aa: CASSATGGRTEAFF

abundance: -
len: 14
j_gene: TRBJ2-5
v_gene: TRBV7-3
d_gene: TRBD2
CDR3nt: TGTGCCAGCAGCCTAGCGGGGGGGCAAGAGACCCAGTACTTC
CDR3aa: CASSLAGGQETQYF

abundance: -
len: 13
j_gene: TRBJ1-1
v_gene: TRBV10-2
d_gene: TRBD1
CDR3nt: TGCGCCAGCCGGGGACAGGCGAACACTGAAGCTTTCTTT
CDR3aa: CASRGQANTEAFF

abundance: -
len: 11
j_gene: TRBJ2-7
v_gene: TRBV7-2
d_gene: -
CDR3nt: TGTGCCAGCAGCTTCATCTACGAGCAGTACTTC
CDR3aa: CASSFIYEQYF

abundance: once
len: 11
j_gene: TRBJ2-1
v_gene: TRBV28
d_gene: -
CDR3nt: TGTGCCAGCAGCCCATACAATGAGCAGTTCTTC
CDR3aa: CASSPYNEQFF

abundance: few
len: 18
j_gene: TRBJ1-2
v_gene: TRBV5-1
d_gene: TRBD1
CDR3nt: TGCGCCAGCAGCTTGGTCCCCCTCGGACGACAGGGCGCGGGGGGCTACACCTTC
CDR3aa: CASSLVPLGRQGAGGYTF

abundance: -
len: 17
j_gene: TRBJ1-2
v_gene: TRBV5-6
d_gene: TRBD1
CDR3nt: TGTGCCAGCAGCTTGTCCTTAACCGGGACAGGGATGTATGGCTACACCTTC
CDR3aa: CASSLSLTGTGMYGYTF

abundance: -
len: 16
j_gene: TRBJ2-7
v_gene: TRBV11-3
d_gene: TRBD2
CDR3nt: TGTGCCAGCAGCTTAGTCAGGCTAGCGGGAGACTACGAGCAGTACTTC
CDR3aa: CASSLVRLAGDYEQYF